The source of this TCR beta chain is a study of immune evolution from preneoplasia to lung adenocarcinoma. Study results and caveats: Top clone frequencies peaked in normal lung, apparently declining through invasive adenocarcinoma.

Some clones are missing from TCRdb's copy, which holds only in-frame ones; the method was immunoSEQ multiplex PCR. The sample has about 3,600 clones, roughly 81% seen once. Concerning this clone: Antigen unknown.

V shed 2 bases and J shed 3 bases, with 7 bases lying between them. The CDR3 has 13 amino acids. The germline V gene has CDR1 SGHDN and CDR2 FVKESK. Sequencing was performed on FFPE minimally invasive lung adenocarcinoma tissue. This receptor was identified in a person aged 55-80 years with lung adenocarcinoma. V is TRBV14 and J is TRBJ1-1, with a tentative D call TRBD1 (5 bases). CDR3 loop: CASSQQGYTEAFF. The CDR3 region has the DNA TGTGCCAGCAGCCAACAGGGCTACACTGAAGCTTTCTTT.